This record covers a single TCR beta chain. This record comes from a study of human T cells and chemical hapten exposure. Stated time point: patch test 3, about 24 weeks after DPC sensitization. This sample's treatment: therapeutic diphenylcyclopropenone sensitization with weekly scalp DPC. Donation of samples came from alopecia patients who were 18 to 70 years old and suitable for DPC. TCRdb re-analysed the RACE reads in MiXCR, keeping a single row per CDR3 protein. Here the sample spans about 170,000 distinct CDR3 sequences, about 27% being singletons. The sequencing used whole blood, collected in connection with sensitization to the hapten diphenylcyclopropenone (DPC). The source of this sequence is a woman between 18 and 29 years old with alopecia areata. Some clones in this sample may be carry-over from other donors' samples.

The CDR3 is CASSEQGPYSPLHF. DNA of the CDR3: TGTGCCAGCAGTGAACAGGGGCCATATTCACCCCTCCACTTT. The rearrangement links TRBV25-1 to TRBJ1-6; tentative D call: TRBD1 (6 bases). V lost 2 bases and J 8 bases, leaving 10 bases between the germline ends. In germline, CDR1 is MGHDK, CDR2 SYGVNS. This CDR3 spans 14 amino acids.